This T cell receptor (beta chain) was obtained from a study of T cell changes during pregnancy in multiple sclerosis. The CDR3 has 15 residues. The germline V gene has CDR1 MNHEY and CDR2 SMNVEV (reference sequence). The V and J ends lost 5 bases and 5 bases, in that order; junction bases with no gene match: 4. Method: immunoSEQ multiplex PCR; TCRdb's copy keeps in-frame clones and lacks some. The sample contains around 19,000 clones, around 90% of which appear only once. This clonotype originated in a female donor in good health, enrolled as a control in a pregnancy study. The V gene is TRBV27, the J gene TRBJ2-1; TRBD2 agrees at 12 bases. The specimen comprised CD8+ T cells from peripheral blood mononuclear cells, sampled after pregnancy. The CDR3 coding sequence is TGTGCCAGCAGTCAGGGACTAGCGGGCCACAATGAGCAGTTCTTC. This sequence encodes CASSQGLAGHNEQFF.